This entry lists 17 T cell receptor beta chains sequenced from one sample in a study of blood T cell repertoires in COVID-19. Sequencing was performed with immunoSEQ multiplex PCR; in TCRdb, only in-frame clones are kept and a portion is missing. The sample holds some 250,000 clones, roughly 81% seen once. Sequenced input: peripheral blood. All receptors come from a woman of 80 years or more with COVID-19, enrolled during active disease.

The chain is built from TRBV5-1 and TRBJ2-5; D is unresolved. The CDR3 is made up of 13 amino acids. Trimming stripped 1 base from V and 4 bases from J, with 8 bases between. Germline loops: CDR1 SGHRS, CDR2 YFSETQ. The CDR3 DNA reads TGCGCCAGCAGCTTGTTCGGTGGAGAGACCCAGTACTTC. Residues: CASSLFGGETQYF. Looking up the rest from reference TRBV5-1 and TRBJ2-5 gives the full variable domain: KAGVTQTPRYLIKTRGQQVTLSCSPISGHRSVSWYQQTPGQGLQFLFEYFSETQRNKGNFPGRFSGRQFSNSRSEMNVSTLELGDSALYLCASSLFGGETQYFGPGTRLLVL.

The chain links TRBV10-3 to TRBJ2-2, with 7 bases aligning to TRBD1. Trimming at V came to 3 bases and at J to 3 bases, leaving 13 bases not matched to a gene. Germline values: CDR1 ENHRY, CDR2 SYGVKD. The CDR3 has 18 amino acids. The CDR3 loop reads CAISDPDRAAWDTGELFF. CDR3 bases: TGTGCCATCAGTGACCCAGACAGGGCGGCGTGGGACACCGGGGAGCTGTTTTTT.

V and J are TRBV6-5 and TRBJ1-1; 7 bases are shared with TRBD1. V dropped 6 bases and J dropped 0; count of bases not matched to a gene: 7. Germline V gene data show CDR1 as MNHEY and CDR2 as SVGAGI. CDR3 length equals 15 residues. This CDR3 is CASSVQGMMNTEAFF. The CDR3 coding sequence is TGTGCCAGCAGCGTACAGGGGATGATGAACACTGAAGCTTTCTTT.

The V and J genes are TRBV4-2 and TRBJ2-6, with 9 positions matching TRBD2. V lost 0 bases, J lost 3 bases, and 9 bases stayed unmatched. Germline V gene lookup returns CDR1 LGHNA and CDR2 YNFKEQ. The length of the CDR3 is 19 residues. The CDR3 bases are TGTGCCAGCAGCCAAGATTTAGTAGCGGGGGCTCTTGGGGCCAACGTCCTGACTTTC. Protein sequence: CASSQDLVAGALGANVLTF.

The chain uses TRBV7-8 and TRBJ2-3; 8 bases align to TRBD2. Germline values: CDR1 SGHVS, CDR2 FQNEAQ. The CDR3 is 18 amino acids. V dropped 2 bases and J dropped 1; count of bases not matched to a gene: 11. The CDR3 sequence: CASSLRMGTAGGTDTQYF. CDR3 DNA: TGTGCCAGCAGCTTAAGGATGGGTACAGCGGGGGGCACAGATACGCAGTATTTT.

The genes are TRBV18 and TRBJ1-5; D is unclear. The CDR3 extends over 12 amino acids. Germline V gene sequence: CDR1 KGHSH, CDR2 LQKENI. Trimming left V 6 bases short and J 2 bases short, with 5 bases between. CDR3 in amino acids: CASSQGNQPQHF. The DNA of the CDR3 is TGTGCCAGCTCTCAGGGCAATCAGCCCCAGCATTTT.

The chain employs TRBV7-2 and TRBJ2-1, with 9 bases fitting TRBD2. The V segment lost 1 base and the J segment 6 bases; nucleotides outside the gene matches: 4. This CDR3 is 15 amino acids long. Germline CDR1 SGHTA, CDR2 FQGNSA. CDR3 DNA: TGTGCCAGCAGCTTAGTGGGACTAGCATCCAATGAGCAGTTCTTC. It codes for CASSLVGLASNEQFF. Filled out from reference TRBV7-2 and TRBJ2-1, the complete variable domain reads GAGVSQSPSNKVTEKGKDVELRCDPISGHTALYWYRQSLGQGLEFLIYFQGNSAPDKSGLPSDRFSAERTGGSVSTLTIQRTQQEDSAVYLCASSLVGLASNEQFFGPGTRLTVL.

The chain carries TRBV7-3 and TRBJ2-6, with D tentatively TRBD1 (5 bases). Trimming took 2 bases from V and 10 from J, leaving 9 bases between them. The CDR3 runs 13 residues. Germline V lookup: CDR1 SGHTA, CDR2 FQGTGA. The CDR3 protein is CASSLGATNVLTF. CDR3 sequence (DNA): TGTGCCAGCAGCTTAGGGGCTACGAACGTCCTGACTTTC.

The chain carries TRBV9 and TRBJ1-6, with TRBD1 matching over 9 bases. With 3 bases clipped from V and 6 bases from J, the junction kept 1 base outside the gene matches. The germline V gene encodes CDR1 SGDLS and CDR2 YYNGEE. The CDR3 sequence is 14 residues long. CDR3 coding DNA: TGTGCCAGCAGCGCACAGGGGGCTAATTCACCCCTCCACTTT. Encoded protein: CASSAQGANSPLHF.

V is TRBV28 and J is TRBJ2-4, with 8 bases lining up with TRBD1. The CDR3 loop spans 17 amino acids. Trimming cost V 4 bases and J 0 bases; bases outside gene matches: 8. In germline, CDR1 is MDHEN, CDR2 SYDVKM. The CDR3 DNA follows: TGTGCCAGCAGTTCTCAGACAGGGGAACTAGCCAAAAACATTCAGTACTTC. It specifies CASSSQTGELAKNIQYF.

This clone showed up just a few times. The chain couples TRBV19 to TRBJ2-1; TRBD2 agrees at 7 bases. V shed 5 bases and J 7 bases; nucleotides not matched to a gene: 8. The CDR3 is made up of 14 amino acids. Germline assignment: CDR1 LNHDA and CDR2 SQIVND (reference sequence). CDR3 loop: CASSPPGTKNEQFF. As DNA, the CDR3 is TGTGCCAGTAGTCCGCCCGGGACTAAGAATGAGCAGTTCTTC.

Only one count was recorded for this clone. The rearrangement links TRBV4-1 to TRBJ1-1; D possibly corresponds to TRBD1 (5 bases). Between the trimmed V and J ends, which lost 2 bases and 0 bases, there was a span of 13 bases. Germline V CDR1 and CDR2: MGHRA, YSYEKL. The CDR3 sequence is 16 residues long. CDR3 DNA sequence: TGCGCCAGCAGCCAACCGCCGGCAGGGCTGAACACTGAAGCTTTCTTT. Translating it yields CASSQPPAGLNTEAFF.

The gene calls are TRBV7-3 and TRBJ2-7; possible D gene TRBD2, 5 bases. V lost 5 bases to trimming and J lost 3 bases, with 11 bases between them. This CDR3 is built from 13 residues. CDR1 and CDR2 from the germline V gene are SGHTA and FQGTGA. The DNA of the CDR3 is TGTGCCAGCAGCCGGACTCGAGGCTACGAGCAGTACTTC. This encodes CASSRTRGYEQYF. The full variable domain, in which reference TRBV7-3 and TRBJ2-7 provide the parts outside the CDR3, is GAGVSQTPSNKVTEKGKYVELRCDPISGHTALYWYRQSLGQGPEFLIYFQGTGAADDSGLPNDRFFAVRPEGSVSTLKIQRTERGDSAVYLCASSRTRGYEQYFGPGTRLTVT.

The V call is TRBV5-6, the J call TRBJ2-2; a possible D gene is TRBD2 (7 bases). Germline assignment: CDR1 SGHDT and CDR2 YYEEEE. The CDR3 loop spans 14 amino acids. The chain's CDR3 is CGSEFGGPGGELFF. DNA of the CDR3: TGTGGGTCGGAGTTCGGGGGGCCCGGCGGGGAGCTGTTTTTT.

The chain carries TRBV4-2 and TRBJ2-4; TRBD2 agrees at 8 bases. Germline V gene lookup returns CDR1 LGHNA and CDR2 YNFKEQ. The V and J ends lost 3 bases and 2 bases, in that order; junction bases with no gene match: 18. The CDR3 spans 20 residues. The CDR3 spells CASSHPFSGIGTFSKNIQYF. CDR3 in DNA: TGTGCCAGCAGCCACCCGTTTAGCGGGATCGGGACGTTTTCCAAAAACATTCAGTACTTC.

The chain has TRBV15 and TRBJ2-5; 8 nucleotides agree with TRBD2. Germline-derived CDR1 and CDR2 are LNHNV and YYDKDF (reference sequence). The CDR3 spans 15 residues. V gave up 0 bases and J gave up 4 bases; unmatched junction bases: 4. CDR3 in amino acids: CATSRDGGAAETQYF. DNA for the CDR3: TGTGCCACCAGCAGAGACGGGGGGGCTGCAGAGACCCAGTACTTC.

The chain carries TRBV7-8 and TRBJ1-4, with D uncertain. Per germline, CDR1 SGHVS and CDR2 FQNEAQ. The CDR3 totals 15 residues. Trimming stripped 3 bases from V and 3 bases from J, with 11 bases between. The CDR3: CASSFAHAANEKLFF. CDR3 DNA: TGTGCCAGCAGCTTCGCACATGCGGCTAATGAAAAACTGTTTTTT.